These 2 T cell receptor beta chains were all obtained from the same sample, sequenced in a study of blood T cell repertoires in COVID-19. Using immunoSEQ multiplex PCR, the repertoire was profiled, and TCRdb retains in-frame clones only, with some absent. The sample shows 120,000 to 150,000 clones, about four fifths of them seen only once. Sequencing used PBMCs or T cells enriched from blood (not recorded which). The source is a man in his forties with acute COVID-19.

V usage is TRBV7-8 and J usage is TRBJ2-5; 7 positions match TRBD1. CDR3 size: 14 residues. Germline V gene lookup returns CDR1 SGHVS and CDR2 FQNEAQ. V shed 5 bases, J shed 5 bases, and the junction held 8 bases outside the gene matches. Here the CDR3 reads CASSTNRGGETQYF. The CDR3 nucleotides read TGTGCCAGCAGCACCAACAGGGGCGGTGAGACCCAGTACTTC.

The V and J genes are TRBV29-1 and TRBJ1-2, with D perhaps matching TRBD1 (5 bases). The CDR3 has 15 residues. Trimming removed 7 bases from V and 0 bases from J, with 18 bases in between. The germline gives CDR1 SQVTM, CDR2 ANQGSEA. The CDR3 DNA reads TGCAGCGCATCGCTCCCGGGGGGAGCTAACTATGGCTACACCTTC. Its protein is CSASLPGGANYGYTF.